The source of this TCR beta chain is a study of regulatory T cells in long-lasting Graves disease. This clonotype was counted at least ten times. Time point indicated: persistent/refractory GD, antithyroid drugs over 5 years with positive TRAb. Generation of the TCR library employed RNA extracted from PBMCs. Clinicians diagnosed Graves' disease using American Thyroid Association guidelines. The V end lost 2 bases, the J end lost 3 bases, and 16 bases lay between the germline ends. CDR3 length: 16 residues. Germline V lookup: CDR1 PRHDT, CDR2 FYEKMQ (reference sequence). Assembly of TCR beta libraries relied on iRepertoire HTBI primers together with Arm-PCR of CDR3 regions. Using its own MiXCR run on the multiplex PCR reads, TCRdb lists one record per CDR3 protein. The data show around 400,000 distinct CDR3 sequences, roughly 23% seen once.

The genes are TRBV13 and TRBJ2-5, with D tentatively TRBD2 (6 bases). The sequences come from peripheral blood mononuclear cells (PBMCs), collected when the disease was refractory, from a patient treated with antithyroid drugs. The sequence derives from a woman between 35 and 50 years old with Graves disease. The CDR3 nucleotides are TGTGCCAGCAGCTTACCGGGCGGGACTGATGAAGAGACCCAGTACTTC. The encoded protein is CASSLPGGTDEETQYF. The full variable domain, in which reference TRBV13 and TRBJ2-5 provide the parts outside the CDR3, is AAGVIQSPRHLIKEKRETATLKCYPIPRHDTVYWYQQGPGQDPQFLISFYEKMQSDKGSIPDRFSAQQFSDYHSELNMSSLELGDSALYFCASSLPGGTDEETQYFGPGTRLLVL.